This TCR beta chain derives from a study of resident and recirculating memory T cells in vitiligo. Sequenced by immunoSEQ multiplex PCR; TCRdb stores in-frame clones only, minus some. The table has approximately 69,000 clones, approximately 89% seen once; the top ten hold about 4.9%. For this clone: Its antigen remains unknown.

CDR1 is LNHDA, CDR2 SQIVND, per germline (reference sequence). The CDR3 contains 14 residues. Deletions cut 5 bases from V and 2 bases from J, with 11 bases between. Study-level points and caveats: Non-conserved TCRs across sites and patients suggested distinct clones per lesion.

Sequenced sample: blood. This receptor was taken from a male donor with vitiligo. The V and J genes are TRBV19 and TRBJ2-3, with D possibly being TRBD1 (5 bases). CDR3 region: CASSSGSATDTQYF. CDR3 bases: TGTGCCAGTAGTTCAGGGTCGGCCACAGATACGCAGTATTTT.